This T cell receptor beta chain emerged from a study of blood T cell repertoires in COVID-19. Study as a whole: Researchers got acute and convalescent COVID-19 samples from the United States, Italy and Spain.

Original methodology: Using reference gene primer amplification, nucleated cell counts were estimated. Measured with immunoSEQ multiplex PCR; TCRdb has only the in-frame clones, and not every one. D and trimming come from the DNA, and the V and J calls and clone size come from that table. This table holds about 100,000 clones, around four fifths found once. Trimming stripped 2 bases from V and 3 bases from J, with 12 bases between. Per the germline V gene, CDR1 is SGHNT and CDR2 is YYREEE (reference sequence). CDR3 size: 14 residues. The sample was peripheral blood. V usage is TRBV5-4 and J usage is TRBJ2-7; TRBD1 is a possible D gene (6 bases). The sequence was collected from a man between 65 and 85 years old with active or convalescent COVID-19. This CDR3 is CASSFGDTGYEQYF. The DNA for the CDR3 is TGTGCCAGCAGCTTTGGGGACACAGGCTACGAGCAGTACTTC.